This record looks at one T cell receptor beta chain sequence and its context. The source of the sample is a study of blood T cell repertoires in COVID-19. Turning to the study itself: The United States, Italy and Spain provided the acute and convalescent COVID-19 samples. PBMCs, B-cell-depleted T cells, or T cells provided the cDNA or gDNA that made up the material.

V was pared by 0 bases and J by 0 bases, with 15 bases between. CDR3 length equals 18 residues. Germline V gene lookup returns CDR1 LGHNA and CDR2 YNFKEQ. Per the authors' pipeline: Scientists estimated how many nucleated cells there were by amplifying reference gene primers. TCRdb's table, derived via immunoSEQ multiplex PCR, lists solely in-frame clones and lacks some. The DNA gave D and trimming, while V, J and clone size come from that table. The data contain 110,000 to 150,000 clones, around three quarters of them seen just once; the ten biggest clones take up 13%. This clonotype was obtained from a man older than 75 with acute or convalescent COVID-19. What was sequenced was peripheral blood. The gene calls are TRBV4-2 and TRBJ2-1; D is possibly TRBD1 (5 bases). Written as DNA, the CDR3 is TGTGCCAGCAGCCAAGAGGGTTTGAAAGGGGCCTCCTACAATGAGCAGTTCTTC. Protein product: CASSQEGLKGASYNEQFF.